The rows below give T cell receptor beta chains drawn from one sample of a study of blood T cell repertoires in COVID-19. Data came from immunoSEQ multiplex PCR; TCRdb stores just in-frame clones and leaves some out. The data contain around 380,000 clones, roughly 77% of them singletons. The specimen was peripheral blood. The receptors here all came from a human donor with acute or convalescent COVID-19. The donor label of this sample is uncertain. Each CDR3 is given without its conserved first and last residue. The D gene is left open where the match is weak. Rows give clone size only sometimes, using once, few, many, or a class for an expanded clone.

d_call	cdr3_length	clone_size	v_call	j_call	cdr3_aa
-	11	-	TRBV5-8	TRBJ1-5	ASSFLGNQPQH
TRBD1	14	-	TRBV5-5	TRBJ2-5	ASSLDRGIGGETQY
-	11	-	TRBV10-1	TRBJ2-2	ASSERYTGELF
TRBD1	13	-	TRBV6-5	TRBJ1-2	ASSPPGQGLYGYT
TRBD1	15	-	TRBV27	TRBJ1-5	ASSARTGGGNLQPQH
-	11	-	TRBV11-2	TRBJ1-1	ASSLAGYTEAF
TRBD2	10	-	TRBV30	TRBJ2-3	AWSVSSGGQY
TRBD1	12	once	TRBV11-2	TRBJ1-2	ASSLTRDRGGYT
-	15	-	TRBV4-1	TRBJ2-3	ASSQGGVTGRTDTQY
-	13	-	TRBV2	TRBJ2-3	ASSDSGWGTDTQY
-	14	-	TRBV5-8	TRBJ1-1	ASSLRNTRRDTEAF
TRBD1	13	-	TRBV28	TRBJ2-3	ASRQQGGRTDTQY
-	11	-	TRBV23-1	TRBJ1-1	ASSPTGFPEAF
TRBD2	17	-	TRBV9	TRBJ2-1	ASSVADRRTSGVYNEQF
-	11	-	TRBV6-5	TRBJ1-1	ASSYPSNTEAF
TRBD1	10	-	TRBV6-6	TRBJ1-4	ASGQGGEKLF
TRBD1	13	-	TRBV6-1	TRBJ2-5	ASSERYGTGETQY
TRBD1	13	-	TRBV28	TRBJ1-3	ASSSPRGPRNTIY
TRBD1	13	-	TRBV19	TRBJ1-2	ASTRRTGGDYGYT
TRBD1	14	-	TRBV5-6	TRBJ1-6	ASSAGQGVGNSPLH
TRBD1	14	-	TRBV2	TRBJ2-3	ASTLLTGGSTDTQY
TRBD1	12	once	TRBV7-6	TRBJ1-6	ASSLGQVNSPLH
TRBD2	14	-	TRBV5-1	TRBJ2-1	ASSWTRGGRDNEQF
TRBD1	11	-	TRBV18	TRBJ1-3	ASSQGQGNTIY
TRBD2	14	-	TRBV4-2	TRBJ2-7	ASSQPGERGTYEQY